The source of this T cell receptor (beta chain) is a study of T cell repertoires in cytomegalovirus infection. Study-wide background: Based on public TCR beta signatures, there were indications of CMV infection and of a matching HLA type.

Via MiXCR, TCRdb re-called the reads, giving one row per CDR3 protein. In the table there are around 350,000 distinct CDR3 sequences, approximately 18% of which are singletons. This sequence originates from a human donor in good health (CMV status not recorded). Some clones in this sample may be carry-over from other donors' samples. Sample: PBMCs.

The CDR3 bases are TGTGCCAGCAGCCCGACAGGCCCAGGCAATGAGCAGTTCTTC. It codes for CASSPTGPGNEQFF. This chain joins TRBV7-6 and TRBJ2-1; possible D gene TRBD1, 6 bases. The ends were cut back, 5 bases at V and 6 bases at J, with 14 bases in the middle. Looked up from germline, CDR1 is SGHVS and CDR2 is FNYEAQ. This CDR3 comprises 14 residues.